Listed below are T cell receptor beta chains from one sample, sequenced in a study of T cell responses to AZD1222 COVID-19 vaccine. Profiling relied on immunoSEQ multiplex PCR, and the TCRdb table lists in-frame clones only, not all of them. The sample records 73,000 or so clones, around three quarters being singletons. This sample comprised peripheral blood, obtained 28 days after the second AZD1222 dose. All receptors come from an adult who received the AZD1222 COVID-19 vaccine. The CDR3 runs from the conserved cysteine through the conserved F or W. D genes are given only for firm matches. Clone sizes are given selectively: once, few, many, or a class where the clone is expanded.

v_gene	d_gene	abundance	j_gene	CDR3aa	CDR3nt
TRBV12-3/TRBV12-4	NA	NA	TRBJ2-7	CASSVGGVEQYF	TGTGCCAGCAGCGTTGGCGGGGTCGAGCAGTACTTC
TRBV24-1	TRBD1	NA	TRBJ2-2	CATSDSRTGDTGELFF	TGTGCCACCAGTGATTCTAGGACAGGGGACACCGGGGAGCTGTTTTTT
TRBV5-4	NA	NA	TRBJ2-7	CASSPAIGDGEQYF	TGTGCCAGCAGCCCGGCGATAGGGGATGGCGAGCAGTACTTC
TRBV28	NA	NA	TRBJ1-3	CASSLQGSGNTIYF	TGTGCCAGCAGTTTACAAGGGTCTGGAAACACCATATATTTT
TRBV7-8	NA	NA	TRBJ1-5	CASSWDINQPQHF	TGTGCCAGCAGCTGGGACATTAATCAGCCCCAGCATTTT
TRBV7-8	TRBD2	few	TRBJ2-1	CASRLLGTTSGNEQFF	TGTGCCAGCAGACTCCTCGGGACTACCTCGGGCAATGAGCAGTTCTTC
TRBV18	TRBD1	NA	TRBJ2-2	CASSPLDRESNTGELFF	TGTGCCAGCTCACCACTTGACAGGGAATCGAACACCGGGGAGCTGTTTTTT
TRBV2	TRBD1	NA	TRBJ2-7	CASSRDRAYEQYF	TGTGCCAGCAGTCGTGACAGGGCCTACGAGCAGTACTTC
TRBV28	TRBD2	NA	TRBJ2-1	CASSFRTSGYNEQFF	TGTGCCAGCAGTTTCCGGACTAGCGGTTACAATGAGCAGTTCTTC
TRBV5-3	NA	NA	TRBJ2-1	CANRSYNEQFF	TGTGCCAACAGGAGCTACAATGAGCAGTTCTTC
TRBV5-4	NA	NA	TRBJ2-1	CASSLAPPNEQFF	TGTGCCAGCAGCTTGGCCCCCCCCAATGAGCAGTTCTTC
TRBV27	TRBD1	NA	TRBJ2-2	CASKPGTAITGELFF	TGTGCCAGCAAGCCCGGGACAGCTATTACCGGGGAGCTGTTTTTT
TRBV6-4	NA	NA	TRBJ2-1	CASSEQTGTEQFF	TGTGCCAGCAGTGAACAAACCGGGACAGAGCAGTTCTTC
TRBV28	NA	NA	TRBJ1-5	CASSFTRNGNQPQHF	TGTGCCAGCAGTTTCACCCGGAACGGCAATCAGCCCCAGCATTTT
TRBV5-5	NA	NA	TRBJ2-1	CASGIGGSVSYNEQFF	TGTGCCAGCGGAATCGGTGGGAGTGTCTCCTACAATGAGCAGTTCTTC
TRBV5-6	NA	NA	TRBJ2-1	CASSLLSPWGNEQFF	TGTGCCAGCAGCCTCCTGTCGCCTTGGGGCAATGAGCAGTTCTTC
TRBV7-9	NA	NA	TRBJ1-2	CASSLSAGNYGYTF	TGTGCCAGCAGCTTATCAGCAGGCAACTATGGCTACACCTTC
TRBV3-1/TRBV3-2	TRBD1	NA	TRBJ2-7	CASSTQGAYEQYF	TGTGCCAGCAGCACACAGGGGGCGTACGAGCAGTACTTC
TRBV7-9	NA	NA	TRBJ2-3	CASSLGDGTYTDTQYF	TGTGCCAGCAGCTTAGGTGACGGGACTTACACAGATACGCAGTATTTT
TRBV28	NA	NA	TRBJ1-5	CASSFVWGSNQPQHF	TGTGCCAGCAGTTTCGTCTGGGGCAGCAATCAGCCCCAGCATTTT
TRBV9	NA	few	TRBJ1-3	CASSKQEASGNTIYF	TGTGCCAGCAGCAAACAGGAGGCCTCTGGAAACACCATATATTTT
TRBV9	NA	NA	TRBJ2-2	CASSRDGELKHTGELFF	TGTGCCAGCAGCAGAGACGGGGAGCTCAAACACACCGGGGAGCTGTTTTTT
TRBV9	NA	NA	TRBJ2-2	CASSVEGHQTGELFF	TGTGCCAGCAGCGTAGAGGGACATCAGACCGGGGAGCTGTTTTTT
TRBV19	NA	NA	TRBJ2-1	CASKAGAYNEQFF	TGTGCCAGTAAGGCGGGCGCCTACAATGAGCAGTTCTTC
TRBV7-9	NA	NA	TRBJ1-4	CASSSFGDVESPNEKLFF	TGTGCCAGCAGTTCATTTGGGGACGTAGAATCTCCTAATGAAAAACTGTTTTTT
TRBV6-5	NA	few	TRBJ1-1	CASSYSMGKTEAFF	TGTGCCAGCAGTTACTCGATGGGGAAGACTGAAGCTTTCTTT
TRBV5-4	TRBD1	NA	TRBJ1-6	CASSFFGQGWNSPLHF	TGTGCCAGCAGCTTTTTTGGACAGGGGTGGAATTCACCCCTCCACTTT
TRBV7-2	TRBD1	NA	TRBJ1-2	CASSTYRTGVDYGYTF	TGTGCCAGCAGCACCTATCGGACAGGGGTGGACTATGGCTACACCTTC
TRBV19	TRBD1	once	TRBJ2-7	CASSTGTGRYEQYF	TGTGCCAGTAGTACCGGGACAGGGCGCTACGAGCAGTACTTC
TRBV4-3	NA	NA	TRBJ1-2	CASSQVTGYGYTF	TGCGCCAGCAGCCAAGTTACAGGCTATGGCTACACCTTC
TRBV24-1	TRBD2	once	TRBJ2-3	CATSDPGGSTDTQYF	TGTGCCACCAGTGACCCCGGGGGGAGCACAGATACGCAGTATTTT
TRBV3-1/TRBV3-2	NA	NA	TRBJ2-4	CASSPSTQNIQYF	TGTGCCAGCAGCCCATCGACCCAAAACATTCAGTACTTC
TRBV6-2/TRBV6-3	NA	NA	TRBJ1-1	CASSYRQLEAFF	TGTGCCAGCAGTTACAGACAGCTTGAAGCTTTCTTT
TRBV4-3	TRBD1	NA	TRBJ1-1	CASSRTGVIAEAFF	TGCGCCAGCAGTAGGACAGGGGTTATCGCTGAAGCTTTCTTT
TRBV7-9	NA	NA	TRBJ1-1	CASSIQMPMNTEAFF	TGTGCCAGCAGCATTCAGATGCCGATGAACACTGAAGCTTTCTTT
TRBV7-8	TRBD1	NA	TRBJ1-2	CASSITGQGARGYTF	TGTGCCAGCAGCATCACGGGACAGGGGGCGCGAGGCTACACCTTC